This TCR beta chain was obtained from a study of T-cell memory formation after mild COVID-19. Whole-study findings and limits: Confirmation of SARS-CoV-2 specificity was lacking for second-wave clones peaking day 37.

Trimming cost V 1 base and J 3 bases; bases outside gene matches: 2. This CDR3 has 14 residues. Germline loops: CDR1 LNHNV, CDR2 YYDKDF (reference sequence). With respect to this clonotype: What it recognizes is unknown.

Amplification by 5'RACE using constant-segment primers produced TCR alpha and TCR beta cDNA libraries that carried sample barcodes and UMIs. Via MiXCR, TCRdb re-called the 5' RACE reads, giving one row per CDR3 protein. The table lists about 340,000 distinct CDR3 sequences, around 15% of them singletons. The sequence derives from a young man who had mild COVID-19 (a few samples of this study predate the infection). Cell type and time point are not known. The chain couples TRBV15 to TRBJ1-2, with 7 bases fitting TRBD1. Material: PBMCs or a T cell subset sorted from them (not recorded which). The CDR3 DNA reads as TGTGCCACCAGCAGAGCCGGGACAGACTATGGCTACACCTTC. Amino acid sequence: CATSRAGTDYGYTF. Together with reference TRBV15 and TRBJ1-2, the CDR3 gives the full variable domain: DAMVIQNPRYQVTQFGKPVTLSCSQTLNHNVMYWYQQKSSQAPKLLFHYYDKDFNNEADTPDNFQSRRPNTSFCFLDIRSPGLGDTAMYLCATSRAGTDYGYTFGSGTRLTVV.